The 25 T cell receptor beta chains below all came from one sample that was sequenced in a study of blood T cell repertoires in COVID-19. Assay used: immunoSEQ multiplex PCR; TCRdb lists only in-frame clones, some missing. The sample lists 75,000 to 90,000 clones; about nine tenths were seen once. Sequencing was performed on peripheral blood. These receptors originate from a woman between 45 and 65 years old in a cohort sampled during active COVID-19.

This clone was seen more than once but under ten times. The chain carries TRBV7-9 and TRBJ1-2; D might be TRBD1 (6 bases). CDR3 length equals 18 residues. The germline V and J ends were trimmed by 5 bases and 2 bases, with 24 bases remaining between them. The germline gives CDR1 SEHNR, CDR2 FQNEAQ (reference sequence). The CDR3 coding sequence is TGTGCCAGCAGCAAAAGCACACGGGGGGCTAGTGTGAACTATGGCTACACCTTC. It translates to CASSKSTRGASVNYGYTF.

The chain employs TRBV5-5 and TRBJ2-3; the match to TRBD2 covers 13 bases. Germline values: CDR1 SGHKS, CDR2 YYEKEE (reference sequence). This CDR3 has 16 residues. The V gene end was trimmed by 5 bases and the J gene end by 3 bases; junction bases not matched to a gene: 6. The CDR3 DNA reads TGTGCCAGCAGAGACGGACTAGCGGGAGTAACAGATACGCAGTATTTT. It is translated as CASRDGLAGVTDTQYF.

This chain connects TRBV7-6 to TRBJ2-7; D call uncertain. The germline CDR1 and CDR2 sequences are SGHVS and FNYEAQ. The CDR3 is 14 residues long. With 2 bases removed from V and 6 bases from J, the gap between germline ends came to 14 bases. The DNA for the CDR3 is TGTGCCAGCAGCTTACGGCCAGCGACCGGCGAGCAGTACTTC. Translated: CASSLRPATGEQYF.

The chain is built from TRBV28 and TRBJ2-7; weak D call: TRBD2 (7 bases). From germline, CDR1 is MDHEN and CDR2 SYDVKM. This CDR3 comprises 16 residues. V shed 3 bases and J shed 0 bases, with 15 bases lying between them. The CDR3 nucleotides read TGTGCCAGCAGTTTGGGGGGGCGGGGGATCTCCTACGAGCAGTACTTC. Encoded protein: CASSLGGRGISYEQYF.

The chain uses TRBV10-3 and TRBJ1-1; perhaps TRBD1 as D (6 bases). The germline gives CDR1 ENHRY, CDR2 SYGVKD. The CDR3 sequence is 13 residues long. V was shortened by 11 bases and J by 5 bases, with 18 bases between the two germline ends. CDR3 nucleotide sequence: TGTGCCGGTCGGTCGGGCCAGGGGACTGAAGCTTTCTTT. It yields the protein CAGRSGQGTEAFF.

The CDR3 nucleotides read TGTGCCAGCAGCGAAAGCCCCAGCGGGAGTCGGTACGAGCAGTACTTC. The encoded protein is CASSESPSGSRYEQYF. The chain recombines TRBV9 with TRBJ2-7; 8 nucleotides align to TRBD2. V lost 3 bases, J lost 4 bases, and 12 bases stayed unmatched. The CDR3 is 16 residues long. Germline values: CDR1 SGDLS, CDR2 YYNGEE.

The V and J genes are TRBV11-2 and TRBJ2-7; D not certain. V lost 5 bases, J lost 4 bases, and 9 bases lay in between. The CDR3 spans 12 residues. The germline CDR1 and CDR2 sequences are SGHAT and FQNNGV. CDR3 residues: CASSPQLYEQYF. In DNA, the CDR3 is TGTGCCAGCAGCCCTCAGTTGTACGAGCAGTACTTC.

V gene TRBV5-6 combines with J gene TRBJ2-5; D perhaps matches TRBD1 (5 bases). V lost 4 bases to trimming and J lost 5 bases, with 15 bases between them. Germline V gene sequence: CDR1 SGHDT, CDR2 YYEEEE. The CDR3 loop spans 14 amino acids. CDR3 DNA: TGTGCCAGCAGCAGTACACCAGGGCATGAGACCCAGTACTTC. This sequence encodes CASSSTPGHETQYF.

The chain links TRBV27 to TRBJ1-1; D gene ambiguous. The CDR3 covers 13 residues. CDR1 MNHEY and CDR2 SMNVEV come from the germline V gene (reference sequence). Trimming shortened V by 6 bases and J by 2 bases, and 10 bases separated the two germline ends. The chain's CDR3 is CASRPRLNTEAFF. CDR3 DNA: TGTGCCAGCAGGCCGAGACTCAACACTGAAGCTTTCTTT.

The chain joins TRBV15 to TRBJ1-1; no clear D. CDR3 length: 13 amino acids. The V gene lost 0 bases and the J gene lost 8 bases, with 10 bases spanning the gap. Germline CDR1 and CDR2: LNHNV and YYDKDF (reference sequence). DNA for the CDR3: TGTGCCACCAGCAGAGATAAGGAGCGGGAAGCTTTCTTT. Residues: CATSRDKEREAFF.

This clone is a singleton in its sample. The CDR3 protein is CASSQRGAKDTQYF. In nucleotides, the CDR3 is TGTGCCAGCAGCCAGCGGGGGGCCAAAGATACGCAGTATTTT. The chain links TRBV3-1 (or the pseudogene TRBV3-2) to TRBJ2-3; TRBD2 matches at 8 bases. The V segment lost 3 bases and the J segment 5 bases; nucleotides outside the gene matches: 4. The germline V gene has CDR1 LGHDT and CDR2 YNNKEL (reference sequence). This CDR3 region has 14 residues.

In nucleotides, the CDR3 is TGTGCCAGCAGCCAGGACAGGGCGGTCACCGGGGAGCTGTTTTTT. Its translation is CASSQDRAVTGELFF. V usage is TRBV5-4 and J usage is TRBJ2-2, with 8 bases that match TRBD1. The V segment lost 4 bases and the J segment 4 bases; nucleotides outside the gene matches: 6. This CDR3 contains 15 residues. Germline lookup yields CDR1 SGHNT and CDR2 YYREEE (reference sequence).

The chain carries TRBV19 and TRBJ2-7; TRBD2 matches 13 bases. Losses at the gene ends were 5 bases for V and 13 bases for J; bases not matched to a gene: 8. In germline, CDR1 is LNHDA, CDR2 SQIVND (reference sequence). The CDR3 totals 13 residues. The CDR3 spells CASSSGLAGSQYF. The CDR3 DNA is TGTGCCAGTAGTTCGGGACTAGCGGGGTCGCAATACTTC.

This rearrangement joins TRBV20-1 to TRBJ2-5; 7 bases agree with TRBD1. The CDR3 spans 11 residues. Germline V lookup: CDR1 DFQATT, CDR2 SNEGSKA (reference sequence). CDR3 in DNA: TGCAGCCGTGGACAGGTAGAGACCCAGTACTTC. Translation gives CSRGQVETQYF.

The rearrangement joins TRBV19 to TRBJ1-1; TRBD1 matches 12 bases. Unmatched junction bases numbered 7, after V lost 7 bases and J lost 4 bases. Germline V lookup: CDR1 LNHDA, CDR2 SQIVND (reference sequence). The CDR3 runs to 15 residues. The CDR3 loop reads CASILGQGARTEAFF. The CDR3 DNA is TGTGCCAGTATACTGGGACAGGGGGCGCGCACTGAAGCTTTCTTT.

The rearrangement joins TRBV6-6 to TRBJ1-5, with TRBD1 as a possible D gene (5 bases). V lost 5 bases and J lost 5, with 10 bases in between. CDR1 and CDR2 from the germline V gene are MNHNY and SVGAGI (reference sequence). The CDR3 consists of 13 residues. The CDR3 spells CASSPTGDQPQHF. CDR3 bases: TGTGCCAGCAGTCCTACAGGAGATCAGCCCCAGCATTTT.

V and J are TRBV11-2 and TRBJ2-5; 7 bases are shared with TRBD1. J lost 1 base, V lost 6 bases, and 2 bases had no gene match. CDR3 length: 13 residues. Germline-derived CDR1 and CDR2 are SGHAT and FQNNGV. CDR3 region: CASSRDSQETQYF. CDR3 sequence (DNA): TGTGCCAGCAGTCGGGACAGCCAAGAGACCCAGTACTTC.

V and J are TRBV7-2 and TRBJ2-4; 8 nucleotides match TRBD1. The CDR3 has 14 amino acids. The V and J ends lost 5 bases and 9 bases, in that order; junction bases with no gene match: 9. Looked up from germline, CDR1 is SGHTA and CDR2 is FQGNSA. The CDR3 spells CASSTRQGPSIQYF. The CDR3, as DNA: TGTGCCAGCAGCACCCGACAGGGGCCCAGCATTCAGTACTTC. Combining the CDR3 with reference TRBV7-2 and TRBJ2-4 gives the whole variable domain GAGVSQSPSNKVTEKGKDVELRCDPISGHTALYWYRQSLGQGLEFLIYFQGNSAPDKSGLPSDRFSAERTGGSVSTLTIQRTQQEDSAVYLCASSTRQGPSIQYFGAGTRLSVL.

The DNA for the CDR3 is TGTGCCACCCTCTCCTCTGGGGCCAACGTCCTGACTTTC. Translated, it gives CATLSSGANVLTF. This chain links TRBV6-5 with TRBJ2-6, with unresolved D. V dropped 10 bases and J dropped 0 bases, with 7 bases sitting between them. Germline assignment: CDR1 MNHEY and CDR2 SVGAGI. This CDR3 contains 13 residues.

The chain combines TRBV2 with TRBJ1-2, with 9 bases aligning to TRBD1. Germline V gene sequence: CDR1 SNHLY, CDR2 FYNNEI. The trim removed 6 bases at V and 7 bases at J, leaving 9 bases unmatched. This CDR3 contains 14 residues. CDR3 protein: CASSPGQGVGGYTF. The DNA of the CDR3 is TGTGCCAGCAGCCCGGGACAGGGTGTGGGTGGCTACACCTTC.

The gene calls are TRBV12-3 or TRBV12-4 and TRBJ1-2; 7 bases line up with TRBD1. V lost 6 bases and J lost 8; bases outside the gene matches: 6. The CDR3 totals 12 residues. CDR3 DNA: TGTGCCAGCAGACAGGGGCCGGGGGGCTACACCTTC. As protein: CASRQGPGGYTF.

J is TRBJ2-3 and V is TRBV3-1 (or the pseudogene TRBV3-2), with unresolved D. This CDR3 contains 13 residues. V lost 0 bases, J lost 5 bases, and 6 bases lay in between. Germline V lookup: CDR1 LGHDT, CDR2 YNNKEL (reference sequence). The CDR3 sequence is CASSQDRVDTQYF. CDR3 nucleotides: TGTGCCAGCAGCCAAGATCGTGTAGATACGCAGTATTTT.

The V gene is TRBV18, the J gene TRBJ2-7; a weak D match, TRBD1 (6 bases). Germline values: CDR1 KGHSH, CDR2 LQKENI. The germline V and J ends were trimmed by 6 bases and 4 bases, with 13 bases remaining between them. The length of the CDR3 is 13 residues. The CDR3 spells CASSWDKGYEQYF. CDR3 DNA sequence: TGTGCCAGCTCCTGGGACAAGGGTTACGAGCAGTACTTC. The variable domain in full, with the rest retrieved from reference TRBV18 and TRBJ2-7, is NAGVMQNPRHLVRRRGQEARLRCSPMKGHSHVYWYRQLPEEGLKFMVYLQKENIIDESGMPKERFSAEFPKEGPSILRIQQVVRGDSAAYFCASSWDKGYEQYFGPGTRLTVT.

In this sample, this clone turned up a few times. The gene calls are TRBV2 and TRBJ2-7; the match to TRBD1 covers 10 bases. Per germline, CDR1 SNHLY and CDR2 FYNNEI. V shed 6 bases and J 6 bases; nucleotides not matched to a gene: 8. CDR3 length: 14 amino acids. The CDR3 protein is CASRADRGLSEQYF. The CDR3 DNA reads as TGTGCCAGCAGAGCTGACAGGGGGCTAAGCGAGCAGTACTTC.

This chain connects TRBV5-4 to TRBJ2-1; 8 bases agree with TRBD1. J lost 10 bases, V lost 4 bases, and 7 bases had no gene match. The CDR3 covers 13 residues. Germline CDR1 SGHNT, CDR2 YYREEE (reference sequence). CDR3 sequence reads: CASSASRDREQFF. The DNA of the CDR3 is TGTGCCAGCAGCGCGAGCCGGGACAGGGAGCAGTTCTTC.